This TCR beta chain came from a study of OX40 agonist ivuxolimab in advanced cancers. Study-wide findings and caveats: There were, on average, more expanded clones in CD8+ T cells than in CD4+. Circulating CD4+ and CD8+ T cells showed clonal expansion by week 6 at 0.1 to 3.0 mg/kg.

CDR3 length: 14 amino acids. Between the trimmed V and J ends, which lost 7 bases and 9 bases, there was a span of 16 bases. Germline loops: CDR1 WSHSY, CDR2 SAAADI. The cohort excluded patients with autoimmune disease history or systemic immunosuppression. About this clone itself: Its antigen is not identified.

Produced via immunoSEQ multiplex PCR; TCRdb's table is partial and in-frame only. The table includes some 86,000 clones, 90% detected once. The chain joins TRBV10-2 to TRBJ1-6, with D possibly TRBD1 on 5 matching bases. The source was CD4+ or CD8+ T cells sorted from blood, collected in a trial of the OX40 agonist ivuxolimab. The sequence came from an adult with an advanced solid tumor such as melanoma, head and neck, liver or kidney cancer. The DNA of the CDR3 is TGCGCCAGCACTACGAGTGGGGGGTCTTCACCCCTCCACTTT. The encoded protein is CASTTSGGSSPLHF.